These 7 T cell receptor beta chains were all obtained from the same sample, sequenced in a study of blood T cell repertoires in COVID-19. Only in-frame clones appear in the TCRdb table, and some are missing; sequencing was by immunoSEQ multiplex PCR. The profile shows fewer than 250,000 clones, just under 85% of them singletons. The sample consisted of peripheral blood. The receptors were sampled from a man between 45 and 60 years old with acute or convalescent COVID-19.

In regard to this clone: The junction does not match germline at one end; this may be a read error. The chain uses TRBV7-7 and TRBJ2-2; TRBD2 matches at 10 bases. Germline V gene lookup returns CDR1 SSHAT and CDR2 FNYEAQ (reference sequence). The CDR3 length is 19 residues. The CDR3 here is CASSFGAGGPGSKTGELFF. DNA of the CDR3: TGTGCTAGCAGCTTTGGAGCGGGAGGGCCTGGAAGCAAGACCGGGGAGCTGTTTTTT.

This clone was recorded once. V and J are TRBV6-6 and TRBJ2-7; 7 nucleotides align to TRBD1. CDR3 length: 15 residues. J lost 3 bases, V lost 0 bases, and 5 bases had no gene match. From germline, CDR1 is MNHNY and CDR2 SVGAGI (reference sequence). The CDR3, as DNA: TGTGCCAGCAGTTACTCACAGGGGCTAAACTACGAGCAGTACTTC. Protein: CASSYSQGLNYEQYF.

The chain links TRBV11-2 to TRBJ2-2; D might be TRBD2 (6 bases). Germline lookup yields CDR1 SGHAT and CDR2 FQNNGV. CDR3 length equals 15 residues. Trimming left V 3 bases short and J 6 bases short, with 14 bases between. The CDR3 DNA follows: TGTGCCAGCAGCTTTCGGCGGGGAGAGGCCGGGGAGCTGTTTTTT. This translates into CASSFRRGEAGELFF.

This chain joins TRBV2 and TRBJ2-2, with a weak D call TRBD1 (6 bases). The CDR3 is made up of 16 amino acids. V lost 6 bases, J lost 4 bases, and 18 bases lay in between. Germline CDR1 reads SNHLY; CDR2 reads FYNNEI. The CDR3 spells CASSPTGSRGTGELFF. Here the CDR3 DNA reads TGTGCCAGCAGCCCCACAGGGAGTCGGGGCACCGGGGAGCTGTTTTTT.

This chain joins TRBV30 and TRBJ1-1, with D unresolved. Deletions cut 2 bases from V and 7 bases from J, with 20 bases between. The germline CDR1 and CDR2 sequences are GTSNPN and SVGIG (reference sequence). The CDR3 is 15 residues long. The CDR3, as DNA: TGTGCCTGGAGTCCTGGAGTCTCCGACGAGGGTGAAGCTTTCTTT. It encodes CAWSPGVSDEGEAFF.

The rearrangement joins TRBV18 to TRBJ1-1, with a possible D match to TRBD1 (5 bases). Looked up from germline, CDR1 is KGHSH and CDR2 is LQKENI. Trimming removed 0 bases at V and 5 bases at J, with 16 bases between. The CDR3 sequence is 16 residues long. CDR3 coding DNA: TGTGCCAGCTCACCACCGTGGGGCACGGTGAGGACTGAAGCTTTCTTT. Translated, it gives CASSPPWGTVRTEAFF.

The chain is built from TRBV4-1 and TRBJ2-3, with 9 bases identical to TRBD2. The CDR3 has 16 amino acids. Germline V gives CDR1 MGHRA, CDR2 YSYEKL. The ends lost 1 base at V and 1 base at J; junction bases unmatched: 3. The CDR3 sequence: CASSQGAGGRTDTQYF. For the CDR3, the DNA is TGCGCCAGCAGCCAAGGAGCGGGGGGCCGCACAGATACGCAGTATTTT.